These 28 T cell receptor beta chains were all obtained from the same sample, sequenced in a study of cytomegalovirus exposure and HLA in healthy donors. PCR employed 60 Vbeta and 13 Jbeta primers. Here immunoSEQ multiplex PCR was the method, and the copy in TCRdb shows in-frame clones only, minus some. The data show a few hundred thousand clones, around 90% seen once. The sample taken for sequencing was PBMCs. These receptors all stem from a girl aged 2-10 years in good health and CMV-seronegative.

J is TRBJ2-6 and V is TRBV19; possibly TRBD2 for D (5 bases). This CDR3 has 12 amino acids. Trimming pared 6 bases from V and 19 bases from J, leaving 19 bases between. Per germline, CDR1 LNHDA and CDR2 SQIVND (reference sequence). CDR3 sequence reads: CASSNPPGINTF. CDR3 coding DNA: TGTGCCAGTAGCAACCCCCCCGGGATCAATACTTTC.

The V call is TRBV14, the J call TRBJ2-5, with TRBD1 as a possible D gene (6 bases). V lost 1 base and J 0 bases, leaving 12 bases between the germline ends. CDR3 length: 16 amino acids. Looked up from germline, CDR1 is SGHDN and CDR2 is FVKESK. The CDR3 bases are TGTGCCAGCAGCCAAGGACAGGAGTACTACCAAGAGACCCAGTACTTC. Encoded protein: CASSQGQEYYQETQYF.

The chain recombines TRBV7-2 with TRBJ2-5; 8 nucleotides agree with TRBD1. The CDR3 length is 14 residues. After removal of 6 bases from V and 4 bases from J, the junction contained 7 bases not matched to a gene. Germline CDR1 and CDR2: SGHTA and FQGNSA. In DNA form, the CDR3 reads TGTGCCAGCAGTTGGACAGGGCACGGAGAGACCCAGTACTTC. As protein: CASSWTGHGETQYF.

The V and J genes are TRBV10-2 and TRBJ1-5; D gene unclear. V was clipped by 5 bases and J by 7 bases, with 12 bases between them. The CDR3 consists of 13 residues. Germline CDR1 and CDR2: WSHSY and SAAADI. CDR3 region: CASSIGRNQPQHF. The CDR3 DNA reads TGCGCCAGCAGTATCGGTAGAAACCAGCCCCAGCATTTT.

This sequence joins TRBV6-5 and TRBJ2-7, with TRBD1 matching over 7 bases. The CDR3 consists of 12 residues. CDR1 is MNHEY and CDR2 is SVGAGI in the germline V gene. Germline trimming cut 5 bases from V and 4 bases from J; bases unmatched to any gene: 2. The CDR3: CASSRDSYEQYF. The CDR3 DNA is TGTGCCAGCAGTAGGGACAGTTACGAGCAGTACTTC.

The chain couples TRBV4-1 to TRBJ2-1; maybe TRBD1 (5 bases). Germline loops: CDR1 MGHRA, CDR2 YSYEKL. V was pared by 4 bases and J by 2 bases, with 12 bases between. CDR3 length: 15 amino acids. The CDR3 here is CASSLSLGAYNEQFF. The CDR3 DNA reads TGCGCCAGCAGCCTTAGCCTAGGGGCCTACAATGAGCAGTTCTTC.

The chain has TRBV27 and TRBJ1-5; no firm D call. Germline assignment: CDR1 MNHEY and CDR2 SMNVEV (reference sequence). The CDR3 spans 15 residues. Trimming removed 2 bases at V and 3 bases at J, with 11 bases between. CDR3 loop: CASSLAGDNNQPQHF. The DNA for the CDR3 is TGTGCCAGCAGTTTAGCGGGCGACAACAATCAGCCCCAGCATTTT.

CDR3 protein: CASSRSGLSHEQYF. CDR3 DNA: TGTGCCAGCAGCCGTTCAGGACTGAGCCACGAGCAGTACTTC. The chain uses TRBV5-4 and TRBJ2-7, with D perhaps matching TRBD2 (5 bases). The germline V gene encodes CDR1 SGHNT and CDR2 YYREEE (reference sequence). Trimming pared 4 bases from V and 5 bases from J, leaving 16 bases between. The CDR3 is 14 amino acids.

The J gene is TRBJ2-2, the V gene TRBV18, with TRBD1 as a possible D gene (6 bases). The germline gives CDR1 KGHSH, CDR2 LQKENI. V lost 3 bases and J 4 bases, leaving 12 bases between the germline ends. The CDR3 consists of 15 residues. In DNA, the CDR3 is TGTGCCAGCTCACCGGGACAATCGGGCACCGGGGAGCTGTTTTTT. Translating gives CASSPGQSGTGELFF.

This clone appeared once. The chain is built from TRBV29-1 and TRBJ1-2; TRBD1 aligns across 10 bases. Germline V lookup: CDR1 SQVTM, CDR2 ANQGSEA. The CDR3 loop spans 13 amino acids. V lost 5 bases, J lost 2 bases, and 2 bases stayed unmatched. CDR3: CSVTDRGNYGYTF. The CDR3 nucleotides read TGCAGCGTTACGGACAGGGGGAACTATGGCTACACCTTC.

The chain recombines TRBV29-1 with TRBJ2-7, with 11 bases that match TRBD1. V lost 8 bases, J lost 2 bases, and 8 bases stayed unmatched. The CDR3 has 14 amino acids. Germline CDR1 is SQVTM and CDR2 is ANQGSEA. The CDR3 DNA reads TGCAGCACATTGGGGACAGGGGGACCCTACGAGCAGTACTTC. It encodes CSTLGTGGPYEQYF.

The chain has TRBV15 and TRBJ2-1, with D possibly being TRBD1 (6 bases). The CDR3 totals 13 residues. CDR1 and CDR2 (germline): LNHNV, YYDKDF (reference sequence). Trimming stripped 2 bases from V and 14 bases from J, with 16 bases between. CDR3 nucleotide sequence: TGTGCCACCAGCAGACAGGGGCAAGAGAAGAAGTTCTTC. Its translation: CATSRQGQEKKFF.

This clone came up once. J is TRBJ2-7 and V is TRBV7-2; 7 bases line up with TRBD1. V trimming: 5 bases; J trimming: 2 bases; junction bases outside the gene matches: 3. Germline V gene lookup returns CDR1 SGHTA and CDR2 FQGNSA. This CDR3 has 13 residues. This chain's CDR3 is CASSRDSTYEQYF. DNA for the CDR3: TGTGCCAGCAGCCGGGACAGTACCTACGAGCAGTACTTC.

V and J are TRBV28 and TRBJ1-5; the D is unclear. Germline CDR1 and CDR2: MDHEN and SYDVKM. CDR3 length: 15 amino acids. With 6 bases removed from V and 0 bases from J, the gap between germline ends came to 12 bases. The CDR3 nucleotides read TGTGCCAGCAGGAGGAGGATCTTTAGCAATCAGCCCCAGCATTTT. It specifies CASRRRIFSNQPQHF.

The chain has TRBV4-1 and TRBJ2-7; 10 bases map to TRBD2. This CDR3 contains 16 residues. V shed 1 base, J shed 2 bases, and the junction held 5 bases outside the gene matches. Per the germline V gene, CDR1 is MGHRA and CDR2 is YSYEKL. The CDR3 is CASSQASGRETYEQYF. CDR3 in DNA: TGCGCCAGCAGCCAAGCGAGCGGGAGGGAAACCTACGAGCAGTACTTC.

V is TRBV2 and J is TRBJ2-4; 7 bases are shared with TRBD1. Germline V gene lookup returns CDR1 SNHLY and CDR2 FYNNEI. The CDR3 is 14 amino acids. V lost 6 bases and J lost 1; bases outside the gene matches: 3. The CDR3 is CASRAQGAKNIQYF. CDR3 coding DNA: TGTGCCAGCAGGGCACAGGGGGCCAAAAACATTCAGTACTTC.

The rearrangement uses TRBV19 and TRBJ1-3; D is uncertain. The CDR3 sequence is 15 residues long. Germline V CDR1 and CDR2: LNHDA, SQIVND (reference sequence). Trimming stripped 5 bases from V and 0 bases from J, with 11 bases between. CDR3 bases: TGTGCCAGTAGTCCCTGGAGGGACTCTGGAAACACCATATATTTT. Translated, it gives CASSPWRDSGNTIYF.

The chain has TRBV7-9 and TRBJ1-1, with unresolved D. V lost 2 bases to trimming and J lost 0 bases, with 7 bases between them. Germline assignment: CDR1 SEHNR and CDR2 FQNEAQ (reference sequence). The CDR3 has 14 amino acids. The CDR3, as DNA: TGTGCCAGCAGCTTACAGGTCCTGAACACTGAAGCTTTCTTT. Protein product: CASSLQVLNTEAFF.

The chain employs TRBV27 and TRBJ2-7; TRBD2 matches at 11 bases. J lost 5 bases, V lost 5 bases, and 8 bases had no gene match. CDR1 is MNHEY and CDR2 is SMNVEV in the germline V gene (reference sequence). The CDR3 spans 15 residues. In nucleotides, the CDR3 is TGTGCCAGCAGTCCAATAGCGGGAGGGAAGGACGAGCAGTACTTC. This translates into CASSPIAGGKDEQYF.

This chain links TRBV25-1 with TRBJ1-5, with D possibly TRBD1 on 5 matching bases. Germline V gene data show CDR1 as MGHDK and CDR2 as SYGVNS. The V gene lost 4 bases and the J gene lost 2 bases, with 15 bases spanning the gap. The CDR3 contains 16 residues. CDR3 sequence (DNA): TGTGCCAGCAGTGTTGGGGCTCTAGGTGGCAATCAGCCCCAGCATTTT. As protein: CASSVGALGGNQPQHF.

About this clone: Within the sample, other DNA sequences also encode this same CDR3. This chain connects TRBV2 to TRBJ2-1; 10 bases are shared with TRBD2. Germline CDR1 and CDR2: SNHLY and FYNNEI. There are 14 residues in the CDR3. With 4 bases clipped from V and 7 bases from J, the junction kept 4 bases outside the gene matches. For the CDR3, the DNA is TGTGCCAGCAGTGGTCTAGCGGGGGTTAATGAGCAGTTCTTC. Protein: CASSGLAGVNEQFF.

This clone was counted once. The V gene is TRBV5-8, the J gene TRBJ1-5, with no clear D. This CDR3 has 13 amino acids. Trimming removed 5 bases at V and 4 bases at J, with 10 bases between. Germline-derived CDR1 and CDR2 are SGHTS and YDEGEE. The CDR3 DNA sequence: TGTGCCAGCAGGCAGGACTTAAATCAGCCCCAGCATTTT. Translation gives CASRQDLNQPQHF.

The chain has TRBV7-2 and TRBJ2-1, with 11 bases that match TRBD2. This CDR3 is built from 16 residues. After removal of 0 bases from V and 7 bases from J, the junction contained 5 bases not matched to a gene. Germline V gene sequence: CDR1 SGHTA, CDR2 FQGNSA. The CDR3 loop is CASSLALAGVKNEQFF. The CDR3 region has the DNA TGTGCCAGCAGCTTAGCACTAGCGGGAGTGAAAAATGAGCAGTTCTTC. Based on the CDR3 plus reference TRBV7-2 and TRBJ2-1, the full variable domain is GAGVSQSPSNKVTEKGKDVELRCDPISGHTALYWYRQSLGQGLEFLIYFQGNSAPDKSGLPSDRFSAERTGGSVSTLTIQRTQQEDSAVYLCASSLALAGVKNEQFFGPGTRLTVL.

The V call is TRBV5-1, the J call TRBJ2-2, with TRBD1 as a possible D gene (5 bases). Per germline, CDR1 SGHRS and CDR2 YFSETQ. There are 12 residues in the CDR3. The V end lost 7 bases, the J end lost 5 bases, and 9 bases lay between the germline ends. Here the CDR3 DNA reads TGCGCCAGCGCCCAGGGTACCGGGGAGCTGTTTTTT. As protein: CASAQGTGELFF.

Turning to this clone: This CDR3 is also generated by other DNA sequences in the sample. This chain links TRBV7-9 with TRBJ2-7, with 9 bases aligning to TRBD1. The CDR3 runs to 15 residues. The V gene end was trimmed by 5 bases and the J gene end by 7 bases; junction bases not matched to a gene: 12. The germline CDR1 and CDR2 sequences are SEHNR and FQNEAQ (reference sequence). Here the CDR3 reads CASSPRGQGTPEQYF. CDR3 DNA: TGTGCCAGCAGCCCCAGAGGACAGGGGACGCCGGAGCAGTACTTC. Filled out from reference TRBV7-9 and TRBJ2-7, the complete variable domain reads DTGVSQNPRHKITKRGQNVTFRCDPISEHNRLYWYRQTLGQGPEFLTYFQNEAQLEKSRLLSDRFSAERPKGSFSTLEIQRTEQGDSAMYLCASSPRGQGTPEQYFGPGTRLTVT.

The rearrangement uses TRBV4-1 and TRBJ2-1; 7 bases match TRBD2. Germline loops: CDR1 MGHRA, CDR2 YSYEKL. J was trimmed by 8 bases and V by 6 bases; bases with no gene match: 10. This CDR3 is 14 amino acids long. The CDR3 DNA is TGCGCCAGCAGGCAGCGGGGCGGCGGGGATGAGCAGTTCTTC. Protein product: CASRQRGGGDEQFF.

Note on this clone: Lacking the conserved final phenylalanine or tryptophan, this CDR3 likely reflects a read error. The V gene is TRBV19, the J gene TRBJ1-1; D unclear. The V gene's germline CDR1 is LNHDA and CDR2 SQIVND (reference sequence). The CDR3 loop spans 13 amino acids. V shed 5 bases and J shed 5 bases, with 12 bases lying between them. The CDR3 loop is CASSGSAGTEAFL. As DNA, the CDR3 is TGTGCCAGTAGTGGGTCTGCTGGGACTGAAGCTTTCCTT.

Only one count was recorded for this clone. Germline is not matched at one junction end, which may reflect a read error. The gene calls are TRBV7-9 and TRBJ2-3; 7 nucleotides line up with TRBD2. Germline V gene data show CDR1 as SEHNR and CDR2 as FQNEAQ (reference sequence). There are 14 residues in the CDR3. The chain's CDR3 is CSSSLAGAGDTQYF. DNA for the CDR3: TGTTCCAGCAGCTTGGCGGGAGCTGGAGATACGCAGTATTTT.